A selection of T cell receptor beta chains follows, all from one sample in a study of shared clonotypes between healthy human individuals. Produced via immunoSEQ multiplex PCR; TCRdb's table is partial and in-frame only. The top ten clones hold about 0.12% of a sample with 560,000 or so clones, around 96% of them seen once. Sequenced sample: naive CD8+ T cells sorted from blood. Receptors were obtained from a woman aged 25 to 39 in good health. Each CDR3 is given without its conserved first and last residue.

V: TRBV9
J: TRBJ2-3
CDR3: ASSVGLDGGDTQY

V: TRBV2
J: TRBJ2-4
CDR3: ASSSGLAGAGAKNIQY

V: TRBV7-8
J: TRBJ1-5
CDR3: ASSLYRGPGNQPQH

V: TRBV27
J: TRBJ2-3
CDR3: ASSPSGLTDTQY

V: TRBV4-2
J: TRBJ2-7
CDR3: ASSQDRVGLPYEQY

V: TRBV19
J: TRBJ2-1
CDR3: ASSSPGTTLPYNEQF

V: TRBV10-2
J: TRBJ2-7
CDR3: ASWDYEQY

V: TRBV2
J: TRBJ1-2
CDR3: ASTSDSYGYT

V: TRBV6-5
J: TRBJ2-1
CDR3: ASSYSFGGDEQF

V: TRBV27
J: TRBJ2-3
CDR3: ASWTGTSGTTDTQY

V: TRBV7-9
J: TRBJ2-1
CDR3: ASSLESYEQF

V: TRBV27
J: -
CDR3: ASSSARGTYEQY

V: TRBV14
J: -
CDR3: ASSQGEYEQY

V: TRBV6-5
J: TRBJ2-7
CDR3: ASSHQRSSYEQY

V: TRBV28
J: TRBJ2-7
CDR3: ASSPPRGRGGEQY

V: TRBV7-6
J: TRBJ1-1
CDR3: ASRGVNDLTNTEAF

V: TRBV5-6
J: TRBJ2-7
CDR3: ASSSGTSGVPTYEQY

V: TRBV19
J: TRBJ2-1
CDR3: ASSIGQKSNEQF

V: TRBV4-2
J: TRBJ2-1
CDR3: ASSQVTSGEWGQGEQF

V: TRBV11-2
J: TRBJ2-7
CDR3: ASSLGRQGGEY

V: TRBV5-6
J: TRBJ2-7
CDR3: ASSSTDRVHEQY

V: TRBV5-5
J: TRBJ2-7
CDR3: ASSPLAGGEQY

V: TRBV9
J: TRBJ2-2
CDR3: ASSVYGSDTGELF

V: TRBV7-9
J: TRBJ1-5
CDR3: ASSRTDSNQPQH

V: TRBV19
J: TRBJ1-1
CDR3: ASTPGLGIPEAF

V: TRBV19
J: TRBJ2-3
CDR3: ASSIDSRQGEDTQY

V: TRBV5-1
J: TRBJ2-7
CDR3: ASSLEAGGRDEQY

V: TRBV7-8
J: TRBJ1-1
CDR3: ASRKGEEGSTEAF

V: TRBV13
J: TRBJ1-1
CDR3: ASRIRQGWGTEAF

V: TRBV27
J: TRBJ2-2
CDR3: ASSLLMGTGELF

V: TRBV5-8
J: TRBJ1-1
CDR3: ASSLSGGHRNTEAF

V: TRBV19
J: TRBJ1-2
CDR3: ASTVEGRAGYT

V: TRBV6-6
J: TRBJ2-1
CDR3: ASSQPGLAGEQF

V: TRBV15
J: TRBJ2-7
CDR3: ATSRDGLAGEASSYEQY

V: TRBV21-1
J: TRBJ2-2
CDR3: ASSKVSGGRTGELF

V: TRBV28
J: TRBJ2-3
CDR3: ASSGTSGNDYTDTQY

V: TRBV2
J: TRBJ2-5
CDR3: ASEGSDWEQY

V: TRBV29-1
J: TRBJ1-2
CDR3: SVSDRFTTDYGYT

V: TRBV2
J: TRBJ2-7
CDR3: ASSFGSSSYEQY

V: TRBV5-6
J: TRBJ2-1
CDR3: ASRARGYNEQF

V: TRBV27
J: TRBJ1-5
CDR3: ASSFTAGGPQH

V: TRBV9
J: TRBJ2-7
CDR3: ASSETGFDEQY

V: TRBV5-6
J: TRBJ2-3
CDR3: ASSRGLAASTDTQY

V: TRBV5-6
J: TRBJ1-1
CDR3: ASSLDGGPPEAF

V: TRBV27
J: TRBJ2-7
CDR3: ASRGQGVSNEQY

V: TRBV28
J: TRBJ1-5
CDR3: ASSLWVSNQPQH

V: TRBV11-2
J: TRBJ2-7
CDR3: ASSLYTDTYEQY

V: TRBV2
J: TRBJ2-3
CDR3: ASSVHLAGETRTDTQY

V: TRBV4-1
J: TRBJ1-2
CDR3: ASSHARTERPNYGYT

V: TRBV19
J: TRBJ2-1
CDR3: ASSMPPLKSSYNEQF

V: TRBV2
J: TRBJ1-5
CDR3: ASRSRGADQPQH

V: TRBV7-6
J: TRBJ2-7
CDR3: ASSLGKSGIGYEQY

V: TRBV28
J: TRBJ2-1
CDR3: ASSYTGLARNEQF

V: TRBV6-6
J: TRBJ2-3
CDR3: ASTGGDTQY

V: TRBV2
J: TRBJ2-5
CDR3: ASEYESFLQETQY